The 15 T cell receptor beta chains reported below all come from one sample, sequenced in a study of OX40 agonist ivuxolimab in advanced cancers. Repertoires were generated with immunoSEQ multiplex PCR, while TCRdb's copy carries only in-frame clones and drops some. The sample lists more than 80,000 clones, roughly 90% seen once, with approximately 0.32% in the top ten. The sequences come from CD4+ or CD8+ T cells sorted from blood, collected in a trial of the OX40 agonist ivuxolimab. The source is an adult with an advanced solid tumor such as melanoma, head and neck, liver or kidney cancer.

The chain links TRBV6-1 to TRBJ2-2, with 13 bases that match TRBD2. CDR3 length: 14 residues. Germline loops: CDR1 MNHNS, CDR2 SASEGT. Losses at the gene ends were 8 bases for V and 5 bases for J; bases not matched to a gene: 2. This CDR3 is CASQGLAGTGELFF. The CDR3 DNA follows: TGTGCCAGCCAGGGACTAGCGGGAACCGGGGAGCTGTTTTTT.

The genes are TRBV11-3 and TRBJ2-7, with D tentatively TRBD1 (5 bases). Trimming cost V 5 bases and J 6 bases, with 14 bases left between them. Germline V lookup: CDR1 SGHNT, CDR2 YENEEA. CDR3 length: 13 residues. Here the CDR3 reads CASSRRQGGEQYF. CDR3 nucleotides: TGTGCCAGCAGCCGCAGGCAGGGTGGCGAGCAGTACTTC.

V usage is TRBV2 and J usage is TRBJ1-1; D remains unclear. Germline values: CDR1 SNHLY, CDR2 FYNNEI. V was clipped by 7 bases and J by 0 bases, with 6 bases between them. The CDR3 contains 12 residues. This CDR3 is CASKRMNTEAFF. In DNA, the CDR3 is TGTGCCAGCAAAAGAATGAACACTGAAGCTTTCTTT.

The chain is built from TRBV7-9 and TRBJ1-1; D gene uncertain. CDR1 and CDR2 from the germline V gene are SEHNR and FQNEAQ (reference sequence). This CDR3 contains 16 residues. Trimming took off 0 bases at V and 1 base at J, with 12 bases between the two ends. CDR3 in DNA: TGTGCCAGCAGCTTAGCAGTTGGCCTGGGGAACACTGAAGCTTTCTTT. Its protein product is CASSLAVGLGNTEAFF.

The chain employs TRBV7-2 and TRBJ1-5; perhaps TRBD1 as D (5 bases). V was cut by 6 bases and J by 6 bases, with 12 bases left in between. The CDR3 consists of 13 residues. From germline, CDR1 is SGHTA and CDR2 FQGNSA. The CDR3 sequence: CASRSVGGQPQHF. CDR3 DNA: TGTGCCAGCAGATCAGTGGGGGGTCAGCCCCAGCATTTT.

This rearrangement joins TRBV7-2 to TRBJ2-3; 10 bases are shared with TRBD2. J gave up 7 bases and V 3 bases, and 7 bases lay outside the gene matches. This CDR3 region has 15 residues. Germline loops: CDR1 SGHTA, CDR2 FQGNSA. The CDR3 region is CASSLTLAGRNTQYF. The CDR3 bases are TGTGCCAGCAGCTTGACACTAGCGGGAAGGAATACGCAGTATTTT.

This sequence joins TRBV30 and TRBJ2-5, with unresolved D. CDR1 is GTSNPN and CDR2 is SVGIG in the germline V gene (reference sequence). There are 13 residues in the CDR3. The V end was cut by 0 bases, the J end by 7 bases, with 12 bases between. CDR3 coding DNA: TGTGCCTGGAGTGTATTGAGCGAAGGGACCCAGTACTTC. This translates into CAWSVLSEGTQYF.

The chain combines TRBV4-1 with TRBJ2-3; 11 bases match TRBD2. The CDR3 covers 16 residues. Germline V gene sequence: CDR1 MGHRA, CDR2 YSYEKL. V shed 4 bases, J shed 5 bases, and the junction held 8 bases outside the gene matches. CDR3 nucleotides: TGCGCCAGCAGCCCAGTACCTGGGACTAGCGGAGATACGCAGTATTTT. It is translated as CASSPVPGTSGDTQYF.

The genes are TRBV11-2 and TRBJ1-5, with a tentative D call TRBD1 (5 bases). V gave up 0 bases and J gave up 7 bases, with 10 bases separating them. This CDR3 is 14 amino acids long. Germline CDR1 is SGHAT and CDR2 is FQNNGV. Here the CDR3 reads CASSLEAGGQPQHF. The CDR3 nucleotides are TGTGCCAGCAGCTTAGAGGCCGGGGGGCAGCCCCAGCATTTT.

This rearrangement joins TRBV28 to TRBJ2-1, with TRBD2 identical over 7 bases. CDR3 size: 15 residues. CDR1 MDHEN and CDR2 SYDVKM come from the germline V gene. The ends lost 7 bases at V and 2 bases at J; junction bases unmatched: 8. The CDR3 spells CASTDAGVPYNEQFF. The CDR3 region has the DNA TGTGCCAGCACCGATGCGGGAGTCCCCTACAATGAGCAGTTCTTC.

The genes are TRBV18 and TRBJ2-7, with 7 nucleotides matching TRBD1. The CDR3 extends over 14 amino acids. From germline, CDR1 is KGHSH and CDR2 LQKENI. With V trimmed by 3 bases and J by 1 base, 3 bases remained unmatched. This CDR3 reads CASSPPTGSYEQYF. CDR3 sequence (DNA): TGTGCCAGCTCACCCCCGACAGGGTCCTACGAGCAGTACTTC.

The J gene is TRBJ1-2, the V gene TRBV19; D uncertain. V was trimmed by 4 bases and J by 1 base, leaving 10 bases between them. There are 14 residues in the CDR3. The germline V gene encodes CDR1 LNHDA and CDR2 SQIVND (reference sequence). Written as DNA, the CDR3 is TGTGCCAGTAGTAATCGGGTCCATAACTATGGCTACACCTTC. Amino acid sequence: CASSNRVHNYGYTF. Full variable domain (outside the CDR3, taken from reference TRBV19 and TRBJ1-2): DGGITQSPKYLFRKEGQNVTLSCEQNLNHDAMYWYRQDPGQGLRLIYYSQIVNDFQKGDIAEGYSVSREKKESFPLTVTSAQKNPTAFYLCASSNRVHNYGYTFGSGTRLTVV.

This clone turned up a few times. V is TRBV7-9 and J is TRBJ2-7; 15 nucleotides line up with TRBD2. J gave up 1 base and V 7 bases, and 8 bases lay outside the gene matches. Per germline, CDR1 SEHNR and CDR2 FQNEAQ (reference sequence). The CDR3 runs 17 residues. The CDR3 here is CASTGGLAGGLSYEQYF. In DNA form, the CDR3 reads TGTGCCAGCACCGGGGGACTAGCGGGAGGATTATCCTACGAGCAGTACTTC.

V usage is TRBV4-2 and J usage is TRBJ2-1; D remains unclear. The germline gives CDR1 LGHNA, CDR2 YNFKEQ. Trimming left V 3 bases short and J 8 bases short, with 14 bases between. This CDR3 contains 14 residues. CDR3 sequence reads: CASSQTIQGYEQFF. Here the CDR3 DNA reads TGTGCCAGCAGCCAGACAATCCAAGGGTATGAGCAGTTCTTC.

This clone was seen a few times. V gene TRBV19 combines with J gene TRBJ1-5, with D possibly TRBD1 on 6 matching bases. Germline CDR1 reads LNHDA; CDR2 reads SQIVND (reference sequence). Trimming took 3 bases from V and 0 from J, leaving 9 bases between them. CDR3 length: 15 amino acids. In DNA form, the CDR3 reads TGTGCCAGTAGTATCGGAGGGGGTAGCAATCAGCCCCAGCATTTT. This codes for CASSIGGGSNQPQHF.